This TCR beta chain appears in the sequencing data of a study of T cell responses to AZD1222 COVID-19 vaccine. Overall study findings and caveats: Vaccine-associated CD4 TCRs spanned spike, dominant at 160-218 and 743-854. Samples come after the peak T cell response, not at day 14.

Data came from immunoSEQ multiplex PCR; TCRdb stores just in-frame clones and leaves some out. The data show 95,000 to 150,000 clones, approximately 92% seen once. Of note for this clone: The antigen remains undetermined.

The germline V gene has CDR1 SGHAT and CDR2 FQDESV (reference sequence). V was clipped by 1 base and J by 1 base, with 10 bases between them. The CDR3 contains 15 residues. The rearrangement joins TRBV11-1 to TRBJ1-1, with unresolved D. The clonotype originates from an adult in good health. This specimen consisted of peripheral blood, obtained on day 0 of AZD1222 vaccination. CDR3 DNA: TGTGCCAGCAGCTTAGGGGCCCGAAGGAACACTGAAGCTTTCTTT. It yields the protein CASSLGARRNTEAFF.